Listed below are T cell receptor beta chains from one sample, sequenced in a study of T cells in Graves' hyperthyroidism and ophthalmopathy. One entry per CDR3 protein results from TCRdb running MiXCR on the multiplex PCR reads. The data show a few hundred thousand distinct CDR3 sequences, roughly 50% seen once. Sequencing was performed on peripheral blood or thyroid tissue (not recorded which). Receptors were obtained from a woman younger than 35 with Graves' hyperthyroidism. The CDR3 runs from the conserved cysteine through the conserved F or W. D genes are given only for firm matches. Some rows have no size entry. The others give once, few or many, or a class for an expanded clone.

TRBJ2-6	TRBV7-9	-	-	CASSFRGEGEAF	TGTGCCAGCAGCTTCCGGGGCGAGGGCGAAGCTTTC
TRBJ2-5	TRBV2	-	-	CASSVGSGTQYF	TGTGCCAGCAGTGTGGGGAGCGGGACCCAGTACTTC
TRBJ1-4	TRBV29-1	once	TRBD1	CSGRTGHTEKLFF	TGCAGCGGCAGGACAGGCCACACTGAAAAACTGTTTTTT
TRBJ1-5	TRBV24-1	few	-	CATAAGTSNQPQHF	TGTGCCACCGCGGCGGGGACTAGCAATCAGCCCCAGCATTTT
TRBJ2-7	TRBV7-2	few	-	CASSLGMRGEQYF	TGTGCCAGCAGCTTAGGAATGAGGGGGGAGCAGTACTTC
TRBJ2-7	TRBV7-8	once	-	CASYGWARASYEQYF	TGTGCCAGCTACGGTTGGGCCAGGGCCTCCTACGAGCAGTACTTC
TRBJ1-1	TRBV7-9	-	-	CASSWAATEAFF	TGTGCCAGCAGCTGGGCAGCCACTGAAGCTTTCTTT
TRBJ2-5	TRBV2	many	-	CASGKEVETQYF	TGTGCCAGCGGGAAAGAGGTAGAGACCCAGTACTTC
TRBJ1-5	TRBV6-1	-	TRBD1	CASRYRGEGNQPQHF	TGTGCCAGCAGGTACAGGGGCGAGGGCAATCAGCCCCAGCATTTT
TRBJ2-5	TRBV2	-	TRBD2	CAGGLAGGQETQYF	TGTGCCGGGGGACTAGCGGGAGGGCAAGAGACCCAGTACTTC
TRBJ1-1	TRBV7-9	-	-	CASSLVEGLF	TGTGCCAGCAGCTTGGTCGAGGGCCTCTTT
TRBJ2-7	TRBV7-9	-	TRBD1	CASSLMGQGPYEQYF	TGTGCCAGCAGCTTAATGGGACAGGGACCCTACGAGCAGTACTTC
TRBJ2-7	TRBV12-3/TRBV12-4	many	-	CASSLRGSLYEQYF	TGTGCCAGCAGTTTAAGAGGGAGCCTCTACGAGCAGTACTTC
TRBJ2-5	TRBV7-6	-	-	CASSLGPGGGHQETQYF	TGTGCCAGCAGCTTAGGGCCAGGGGGAGGCCACCAAGAGACCCAGTACTTC
TRBJ1-1	TRBV11-2	many	-	CASSSADRRNTEAFF	TGTGCCAGCAGCTCAGCAGACAGGAGGAACACTGAAGCTTTCTTT
TRBJ1-4	TRBV20-1	many	-	CSARDFRGTTNEKLFF	TGCAGTGCTAGAGATTTTAGGGGTACGACTAATGAAAAACTGTTTTTT
TRBJ2-2	TRBV6-2/TRBV6-3	many	-	CASSYAGELFF	TGTGCCAGCAGTTACGCCGGGGAGCTGTTTTTT
TRBJ2-3	TRBV2	few	TRBD2	CARGGTERDGPKDTQYF	TGTGCCCGCGGGGGAACCGAGCGGGATGGGCCGAAAGATACGCAGTATTTT
TRBJ1-1	TRBV20-1	-	-	CSGSGGKNTEAFF	TGCAGTGGGAGCGGCGGGAAGAACACTGAAGCTTTCTTT
TRBJ2-3	TRBV2	few	-	CASSVGPMIADTQYF	TGTGCCAGCAGTGTCGGACCCATGATAGCAGATACGCAGTATTTT
TRBJ2-7	TRBV20-1	-	TRBD2	CSARSGLAGVGEQYF	TGCAGTGCTAGGTCGGGACTAGCGGGAGTGGGCGAGCAGTACTTC
TRBJ1-2	TRBV29-1	-	-	CSHLDGYGYTF	TGCAGCCACTTGGACGGATATGGCTACACCTTC